This T cell receptor (beta chain) was sequenced in a study of blood T cells in healthy people across ages. This clonotype was counted once. Per-sample yields of isolated PBMCs were at least 6.5 million. The second PCR ran about 6 to 12 cycles with a sample-barcoded 5' primer and J-beta primers. TCRdb independently ran MiXCR on the 5' RACE reads; one entry per CDR3 protein. The data show just under 900,000 distinct CDR3 sequences, with more than 25% seen just once and approximately 15% held by the top ten. CDR1 SGHTA and CDR2 FQGNSA come from the germline V gene. V lost 6 bases, J lost 6 bases, and 7 bases stayed unmatched. This CDR3 is built from 13 residues.

The rearrangement joins TRBV7-2 to TRBJ1-2, with TRBD1 matching 7 bases. Sequenced input: blood. The TCR was taken from a woman at least 80 years old in good health. The CDR3, as DNA: TGTGCCAGCAGGCGAGGCACAGGGGATGGCTACACCTTC. This encodes CASRRGTGDGYTF.